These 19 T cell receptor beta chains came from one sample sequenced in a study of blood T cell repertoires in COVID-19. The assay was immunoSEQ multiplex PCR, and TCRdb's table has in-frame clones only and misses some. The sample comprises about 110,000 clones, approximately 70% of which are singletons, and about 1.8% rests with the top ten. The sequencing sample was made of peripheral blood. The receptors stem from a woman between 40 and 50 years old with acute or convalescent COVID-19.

Here the CDR3 DNA reads TGTGCCAGCAGTGGGACAGGATCTGGGGCCAACGTCCTGACTTTC. Protein product: CASSGTGSGANVLTF. The chain uses TRBV6-2 or TRBV6-3 and TRBJ2-6; 8 nucleotides align to TRBD1. Unmatched junction bases numbered 1, after V lost 5 bases and J lost 1 base. The CDR3 consists of 15 residues. Germline CDR1 and CDR2: MNHEY and SVGEGT.

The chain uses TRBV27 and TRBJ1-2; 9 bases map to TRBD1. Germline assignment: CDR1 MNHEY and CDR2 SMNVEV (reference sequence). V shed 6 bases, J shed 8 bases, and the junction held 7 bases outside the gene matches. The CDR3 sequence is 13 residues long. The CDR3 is CASSAGTGYGYTF. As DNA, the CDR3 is TGTGCCAGCAGCGCCGGGACAGGGTACGGCTACACCTTC.

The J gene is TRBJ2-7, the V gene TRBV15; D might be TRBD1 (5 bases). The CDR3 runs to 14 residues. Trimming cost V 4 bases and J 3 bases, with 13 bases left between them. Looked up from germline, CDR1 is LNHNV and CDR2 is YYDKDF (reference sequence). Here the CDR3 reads CATSKDDRLYEQYF. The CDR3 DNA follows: TGTGCCACCAGCAAAGACGACAGACTCTACGAGCAGTACTTC.

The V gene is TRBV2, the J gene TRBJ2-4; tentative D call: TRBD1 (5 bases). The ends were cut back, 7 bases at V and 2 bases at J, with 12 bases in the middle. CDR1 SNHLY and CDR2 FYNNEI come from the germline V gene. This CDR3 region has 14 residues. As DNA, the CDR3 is TGTGCCAGCACCGCCAGGGTAACCAAAAACATTCAGTACTTC. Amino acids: CASTARVTKNIQYF.

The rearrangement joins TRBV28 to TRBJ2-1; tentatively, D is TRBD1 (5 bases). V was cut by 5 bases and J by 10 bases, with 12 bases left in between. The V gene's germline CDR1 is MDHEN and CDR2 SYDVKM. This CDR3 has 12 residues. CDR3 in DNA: TGTGCCAGCAGTCCAGGGTCCGGGGAGCAGTTCTTC. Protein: CASSPGSGEQFF.

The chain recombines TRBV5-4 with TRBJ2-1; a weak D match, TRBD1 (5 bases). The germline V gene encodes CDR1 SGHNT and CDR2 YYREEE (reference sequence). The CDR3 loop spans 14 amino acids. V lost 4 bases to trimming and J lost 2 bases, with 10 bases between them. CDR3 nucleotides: TGTGCCAGCAGCGTCAGGGCTCCCTACAATGAGCAGTTCTTC. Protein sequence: CASSVRAPYNEQFF.

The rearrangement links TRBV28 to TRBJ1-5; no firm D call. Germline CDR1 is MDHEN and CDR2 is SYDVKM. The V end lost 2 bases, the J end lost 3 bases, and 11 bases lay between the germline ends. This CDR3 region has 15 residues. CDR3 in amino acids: CASSLAGGINQPQHF. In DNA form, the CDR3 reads TGTGCCAGCAGTTTAGCAGGAGGCATCAATCAGCCCCAGCATTTT.

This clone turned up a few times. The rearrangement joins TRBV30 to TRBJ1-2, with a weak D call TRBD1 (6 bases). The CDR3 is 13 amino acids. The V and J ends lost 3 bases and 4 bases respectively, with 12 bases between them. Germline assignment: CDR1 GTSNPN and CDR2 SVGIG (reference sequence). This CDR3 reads CAWSRQGSYGYTF. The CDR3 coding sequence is TGTGCCTGGAGCCGCCAGGGGTCCTATGGCTACACCTTC. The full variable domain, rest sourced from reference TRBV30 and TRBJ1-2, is SQTIHQWPATLVQPVGSPLSLECTVEGTSNPNLYWYRQAAGRGLQLLFYSVGIGQISSEVPQNLSASRPQDRQFILSSKKLLLSDSGFYLCAWSRQGSYGYTFGSGTRLTVV.

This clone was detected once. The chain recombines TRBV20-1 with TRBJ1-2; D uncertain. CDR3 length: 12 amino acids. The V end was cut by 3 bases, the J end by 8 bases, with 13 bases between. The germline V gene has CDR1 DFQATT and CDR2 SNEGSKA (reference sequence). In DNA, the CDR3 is TGCAGTGCTAGTGGGAGCACCTACGGCTACACCTTC. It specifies CSASGSTYGYTF.

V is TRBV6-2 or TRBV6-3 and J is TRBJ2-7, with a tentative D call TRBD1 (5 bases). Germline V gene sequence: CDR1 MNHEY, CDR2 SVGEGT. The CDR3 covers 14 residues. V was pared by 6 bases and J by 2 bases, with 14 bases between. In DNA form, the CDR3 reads TGTGCCAGCAGCCCCCCAAGGGGTCCCTACGAGCAGTACTTC. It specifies CASSPPRGPYEQYF.

The CDR3 sequence: CASRSTLEETQYF. Here the CDR3 DNA reads TGTGCCAGCAGGTCGACATTAGAAGAGACCCAGTACTTC. V is TRBV12-3 or TRBV12-4 and J is TRBJ2-5; the D is unclear. The CDR3 totals 13 residues. With 6 bases removed from V and 3 bases from J, the gap between germline ends came to 11 bases.

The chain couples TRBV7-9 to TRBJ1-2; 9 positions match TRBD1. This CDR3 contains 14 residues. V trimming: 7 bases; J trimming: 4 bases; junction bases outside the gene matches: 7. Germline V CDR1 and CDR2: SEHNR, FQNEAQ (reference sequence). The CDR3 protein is CASTRQGGAYGYTF. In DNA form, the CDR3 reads TGTGCCAGCACCCGACAGGGGGGAGCCTATGGCTACACCTTC.

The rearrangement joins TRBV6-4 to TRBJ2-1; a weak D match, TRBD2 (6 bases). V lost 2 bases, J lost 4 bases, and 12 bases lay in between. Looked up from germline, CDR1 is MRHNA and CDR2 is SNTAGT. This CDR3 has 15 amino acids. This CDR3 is CASSDQAGRYNEQFF. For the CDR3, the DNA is TGTGCCAGCAGTGACCAGGCAGGGAGGTACAATGAGCAGTTCTTC.

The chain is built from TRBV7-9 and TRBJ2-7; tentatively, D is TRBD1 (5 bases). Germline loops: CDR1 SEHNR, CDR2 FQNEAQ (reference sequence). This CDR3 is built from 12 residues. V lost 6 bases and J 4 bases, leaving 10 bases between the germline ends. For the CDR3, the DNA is TGTGCCAGCAGAACTCAGGGATACGAGCAGTACTTC. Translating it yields CASRTQGYEQYF.

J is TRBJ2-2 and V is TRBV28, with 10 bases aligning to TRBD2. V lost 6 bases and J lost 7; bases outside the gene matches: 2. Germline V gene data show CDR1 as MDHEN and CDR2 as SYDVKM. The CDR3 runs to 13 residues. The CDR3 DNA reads TGTGCCAGCAGACGGACTAGCGGCGGGGAGCTGTTTTTT. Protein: CASRRTSGGELFF.

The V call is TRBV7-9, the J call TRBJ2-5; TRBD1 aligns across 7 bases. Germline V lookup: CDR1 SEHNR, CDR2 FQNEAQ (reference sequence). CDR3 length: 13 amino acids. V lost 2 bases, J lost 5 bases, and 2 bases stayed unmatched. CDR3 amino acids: CASSLTQGETQYF. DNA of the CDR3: TGTGCCAGCAGCTTAACACAGGGGGAGACCCAGTACTTC.

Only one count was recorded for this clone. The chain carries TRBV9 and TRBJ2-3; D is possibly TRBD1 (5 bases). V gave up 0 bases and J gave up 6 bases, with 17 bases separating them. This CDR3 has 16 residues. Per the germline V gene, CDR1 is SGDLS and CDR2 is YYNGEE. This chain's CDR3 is CASSVDSGLFFDTQYF. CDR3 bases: TGTGCCAGCAGCGTAGATTCAGGGCTGTTTTTCGATACGCAGTATTTT.

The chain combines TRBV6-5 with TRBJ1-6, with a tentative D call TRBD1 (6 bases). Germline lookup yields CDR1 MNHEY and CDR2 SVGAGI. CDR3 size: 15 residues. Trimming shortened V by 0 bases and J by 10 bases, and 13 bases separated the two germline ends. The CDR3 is CASSYSTSGGSPLHF. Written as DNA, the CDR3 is TGTGCCAGCAGTTACTCGACGAGTGGGGGCTCACCCCTCCACTTT.

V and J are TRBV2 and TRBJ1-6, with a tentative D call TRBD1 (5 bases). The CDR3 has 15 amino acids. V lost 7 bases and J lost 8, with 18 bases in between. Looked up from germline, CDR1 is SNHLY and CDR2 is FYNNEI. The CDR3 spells CASTPASGGDSPLHF. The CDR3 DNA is TGTGCCAGCACCCCCGCATCCGGGGGGGATTCACCCCTCCACTTT.